These 7 T cell receptor beta chains were all obtained from the same sample, sequenced in a study of regulatory T cells in long-lasting Graves disease. Libraries of TCR beta came from iRepertoire HTBI primers plus Arm-PCR of CDR3 regions. MiXCR was run by TCRdb on the multiplex PCR reads, yielding one entry per CDR3 protein. The sample consists of under 800,000 distinct CDR3 sequences, 15% to 20% of them appearing once. Time point described: newly diagnosed GD, antithyroid drugs for less than 3 months. Scientists built the TCR library using RNA that was extracted from PBMCs. These data were also filed under a second study, of T cells in Graves' hyperthyroidism and ophthalmopathy.

Sequencing used peripheral blood mononuclear cells (PBMCs), obtained at new diagnosis, from a patient treated with antithyroid drugs. The receptors were gathered from a woman in her thirties with Graves disease.

This chain links TRBV5-1 with TRBJ2-1, with D perhaps matching TRBD1 or TRBD2 (5 bases each). This CDR3 comprises 16 residues. The V gene's germline CDR1 is SGHRS and CDR2 YFSETQ. V lost 0 bases to trimming and J lost 7 bases, with 17 bases between them. CDR3: CASSLAPTGTLNEQFF. The CDR3 nucleotides are TGCGCCAGCAGCTTGGCCCCAACCGGGACCCTGAATGAGCAGTTCTTC.

The J gene is TRBJ2-5, the V gene TRBV18, with 7 bases lining up with TRBD2. The junction had 9 bases not matched to a gene; V was cut back by 6 bases and J by 5 bases. Germline CDR1 reads KGHSH; CDR2 reads LQKENI. The length of the CDR3 is 14 residues. The CDR3 spells CASSSAGTKETQYF. DNA for the CDR3: TGTGCCAGCTCGTCAGCCGGGACTAAGGAGACCCAGTACTTC. Complete variable domain (other parts from reference TRBV18 and TRBJ2-5): NAGVMQNPRHLVRRRGQEARLRCSPMKGHSHVYWYRQLPEEGLKFMVYLQKENIIDESGMPKERFSAEFPKEGPSILRIQQVVRGDSAAYFCASSSAGTKETQYFGPGTRLLVL.

The chain combines TRBV5-1 with TRBJ2-3, with 12 bases matching TRBD2. CDR1 and CDR2 from the germline V gene are SGHRS and YFSETQ. The CDR3 runs 18 residues. V was clipped by 1 base and J by 0 bases; unmatched bases: 6. The CDR3 coding sequence is TGCGCCAGCAGCTTGAACGCCGGGACTAGCGGGAGCACAGATACGCAGTATTTT. Protein product: CASSLNAGTSGSTDTQYF.

The chain carries TRBV7-9 and TRBJ1-1; 9 nucleotides agree with TRBD1. V trimming: 1 base; J trimming: 9 bases; junction bases outside the gene matches: 9. Germline-derived CDR1 and CDR2 are SEHNR and FQNEAQ (reference sequence). CDR3 size: 15 residues. CDR3 sequence (DNA): TGTGCCAGCAGCTTAGGCAATCCGGGACAGGGCAAAGCTTTCTTT. Protein product: CASSLGNPGQGKAFF.

The table lists this clonotype with many counts. J is TRBJ1-2 and V is TRBV7-8; D may be TRBD1 (5 bases). Germline assignment: CDR1 SGHVS and CDR2 FQNEAQ. V was pared by 6 bases and J by 0 bases, with 8 bases between. The CDR3 is 13 amino acids. The CDR3 here is CASRGRTNYGYTF. The CDR3 DNA follows: TGTGCCAGCAGGGGACGGACTAACTATGGCTACACCTTC.

This clonotype was observed a single time. The chain has TRBV20-1 and TRBJ2-3, with 9 bases fitting TRBD1. Germline loops: CDR1 DFQATT, CDR2 SNEGSKA (reference sequence). The CDR3 extends over 13 amino acids. Trimming at V came to 5 bases and at J to 0 bases, leaving 0 bases not matched to a gene. Here the CDR3 reads CSAGQGSTDTQYF. DNA of the CDR3: TGCAGTGCTGGACAGGGGAGCACAGATACGCAGTATTTT.

Ten or more counts support this clonotype. The chain has TRBV12-3 or TRBV12-4 and TRBJ2-5; D perhaps matches TRBD1 (5 bases). The CDR3 is 13 amino acids. V was cut by 3 bases and J by 4 bases, with 9 bases left in between. CDR3 bases: TGTGCCAGCAGTTTCGGCAGGGCAGAGACCCAGTACTTC. Residues: CASSFGRAETQYF.